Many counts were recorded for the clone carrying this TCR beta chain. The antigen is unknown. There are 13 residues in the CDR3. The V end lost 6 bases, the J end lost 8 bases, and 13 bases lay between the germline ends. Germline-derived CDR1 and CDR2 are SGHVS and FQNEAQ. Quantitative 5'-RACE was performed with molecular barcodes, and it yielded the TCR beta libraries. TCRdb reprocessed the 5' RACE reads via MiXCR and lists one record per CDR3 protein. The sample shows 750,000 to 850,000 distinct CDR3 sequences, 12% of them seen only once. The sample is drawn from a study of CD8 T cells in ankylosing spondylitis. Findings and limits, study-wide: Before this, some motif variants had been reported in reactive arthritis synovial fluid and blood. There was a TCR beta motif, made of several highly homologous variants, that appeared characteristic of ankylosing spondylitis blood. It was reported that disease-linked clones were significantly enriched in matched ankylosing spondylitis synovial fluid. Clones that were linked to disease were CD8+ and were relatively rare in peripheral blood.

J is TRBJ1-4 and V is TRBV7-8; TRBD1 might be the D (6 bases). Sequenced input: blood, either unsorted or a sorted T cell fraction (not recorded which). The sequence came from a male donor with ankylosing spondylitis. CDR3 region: CASRTGASEKLFF. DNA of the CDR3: TGTGCCAGCAGAACGGGGGCTTCGGAAAAACTGTTTTTT.